This passage covers 9 T cell receptor beta chains from one sample sequenced in a study of Ad26.COV2.S vaccination and SARS-CoV-2 variants. Only in-frame clones appear in the TCRdb table, and some are missing; sequencing was by immunoSEQ multiplex PCR. The repertoire has 350,000 to 450,000 clones, 89% of them found once; the top ten carry approximately 1.9%. The treatment denotes: 15 to 20 received Ad26.COV2.S at low or high dose, single or two shots; roughly 5 received placebo; per-sample allocation not given. Repertoires come from day 63 after the first vaccine or placebo injection. This material consisted of peripheral blood, taken in a trial of Ad26.COV2.S vaccine versus placebo. The receptors originated from a person aged 18-65 years who received the Ad26.COV2.S COVID-19 vaccine or a placebo.

The CDR3 sequence: CASSLRGYNSPLHF. In DNA, the CDR3 is TGTGCCAGCAGCTTGAGAGGGTATAATTCACCCCTCCACTTT. The chain combines TRBV7-2 with TRBJ1-6; no definite D call. Trimming pared 3 bases from V and 4 bases from J, leaving 7 bases between. Germline V gene data show CDR1 as SGHTA and CDR2 as FQGNSA. The CDR3 totals 14 residues.

The V call is TRBV10-2, the J call TRBJ2-1, with TRBD2 matching over 7 bases. Germline values: CDR1 WSHSY, CDR2 SAAADI. The V segment lost 6 bases and the J segment 3 bases; nucleotides outside the gene matches: 2. The CDR3 loop spans 13 amino acids. The CDR3 loop reads CASRRESYNEQFF. The DNA of the CDR3 is TGCGCCAGCAGGCGGGAGAGCTACAATGAGCAGTTCTTC.

The chain links TRBV11-2 to TRBJ2-2; D tentatively fits TRBD1 or TRBD2 (5 bases each). The CDR3 loop spans 16 amino acids. Deletions cut 5 bases from V and 4 bases from J, with 17 bases between. In germline, CDR1 is SGHAT, CDR2 FQNNGV. CDR3 region: CASSRPGRLLTGELFF. The CDR3 nucleotides read TGTGCCAGCAGCCGGCCGGGGCGCCTTCTCACCGGGGAGCTGTTTTTT.

CDR3: CASRASGTSRNEQFF. The CDR3 nucleotides read TGTGCCAGCAGAGCTTCAGGTACGAGTAGGAATGAGCAGTTCTTC. The chain uses TRBV28 and TRBJ2-1; D remains unclear. This CDR3 has 15 amino acids. The germline gives CDR1 MDHEN, CDR2 SYDVKM. Trimming pared 6 bases from V and 7 bases from J, leaving 19 bases between.

V and J are TRBV5-5 and TRBJ2-2; a weak D match, TRBD2 (6 bases). CDR1 is SGHKS, CDR2 YYEKEE, per germline (reference sequence). Trimming cost V 5 bases and J 6 bases, with 20 bases left between them. CDR3 size: 16 residues. The CDR3 region is CASSQMGAGGAGELFF. The CDR3 nucleotides are TGTGCCAGCAGTCAAATGGGCGCCGGGGGAGCCGGGGAGCTGTTTTTT.

The V and J genes are TRBV21-1 and TRBJ1-1. TRBV21-1 is described as a pseudogene. The CDR3 has 14 amino acids. The CDR3 loop is CASTPGGTDTEAFF. The CDR3 nucleotides read TGTGCCAGCACCCCGGGCGGGACTGACACTGAAGCTTTCTTT.

This clone was counted a single time. This chain's CDR3 is CATSRGLAGVDTQYF. CDR3 coding DNA: TGTGCCACCAGCAGGGGACTAGCGGGAGTAGATACGCAGTATTTT. The chain joins TRBV15 to TRBJ2-3; 14 bases fit TRBD2. Germline trimming cut 3 bases from V and 5 bases from J; bases unmatched to any gene: 1. The germline V gene has CDR1 LNHNV and CDR2 YYDKDF (reference sequence). This CDR3 is 15 amino acids long.

The gene calls are TRBV7-8 and TRBJ2-5; 8 bases are shared with TRBD1. Trimming cost V 4 bases and J 4 bases; bases outside gene matches: 5. CDR1 SGHVS and CDR2 FQNEAQ come from the germline V gene. There are 14 residues in the CDR3. CDR3 nucleotides: TGTGCCAGCAGCTGGACAGGGAAGGGAGAGACCCAGTACTTC. Protein product: CASSWTGKGETQYF.

J is TRBJ2-1 and V is TRBV7-8; no clear D gene. With 3 bases removed from V and 9 bases from J, the gap between germline ends came to 6 bases. The germline V gene encodes CDR1 SGHVS and CDR2 FQNEAQ. The CDR3 loop spans 11 amino acids. The CDR3 region is CASSLETEQFF. The CDR3, as DNA: TGTGCCAGCAGCTTGGAGACTGAGCAGTTCTTC.